This paragraph reports one T cell receptor beta chain. Germline V lookup: CDR1 SEHNR, CDR2 FQNEAQ (reference sequence). The CDR3 sequence is 14 residues long. Trimming shortened V by 5 bases and J by 2 bases, and 12 bases separated the two germline ends. The sample is drawn from a study of T-cell reconstitution after alpha-beta-depleted transplantation in children. Unique molecular identifiers were built into the TCRbeta library. In TCRdb, the PCR reads were re-called with MiXCR into one record per CDR3 protein. The sample yields approximately 400,000 distinct CDR3 sequences, 15% to 20% seen once. This clonotype was sampled from a boy under two years old who had a stem cell transplant for Wiskott-Aldrich syndrome, so the T cells may come from the graft donor. V usage is TRBV7-9 and J usage is TRBJ2-5, with D perhaps TRBD2 (6 bases). This material consisted of PBMCs, mostly from graft donor cells, taken 360 days after TCRalphabeta/CD19-depleted stem cell transplant. The CDR3 is CASSPIAVQETQYF. CDR3 DNA sequence: TGTGCCAGCAGCCCTATAGCGGTTCAAGAGACCCAGTACTTC.